This T cell receptor (beta chain) was captured by sequencing in a study of cytomegalovirus exposure and HLA in healthy donors. Overall study results and limits: In vitro, three CMV-associated chains proved specific for CMV antigens.

A multiplex PCR was run with 60 Vbeta primers and 13 Jbeta primers. Clones were read by immunoSEQ multiplex PCR, and TCRdb kept only the in-frame ones, dropping some. The sample lists around 160,000 clones; approximately 71% were seen once. The junction had 2 bases not matched to a gene; V was cut back by 4 bases and J by 0 bases. This CDR3 region has 14 residues. Germline V CDR1 and CDR2: KGHSH, LQKENI. A remark on this clone: Its antigen is unknown.

This clonotype originated in a woman aged 40 to 55 in good health and CMV-seropositive. Sequenced: PBMCs. The genes are TRBV18 and TRBJ2-7; TRBD1 matches 8 bases. The CDR3 nucleotides read TGTGCCAGCTCACGGGGACAGGACTCCTACGAGCAGTACTTC. The encoded protein is CASSRGQDSYEQYF.